The 2 T cell receptor beta chains below all came from one sample that was sequenced in a study of cytomegalovirus exposure and HLA in healthy donors. The primer mix had 60 Vbeta and 13 Jbeta primers. Profiling relied on immunoSEQ multiplex PCR, and the TCRdb table lists in-frame clones only, not all of them. The sample has 74,000 or so clones; about two thirds are singletons. The sample consisted of PBMCs. These receptors all come from a woman younger than 45 in good health and CMV-seronegative.

The genes are TRBV2 and TRBJ1-2; D may be TRBD1 (5 bases). The CDR3 consists of 12 residues. Germline-derived CDR1 and CDR2 are SNHLY and FYNNEI. V lost 6 bases and J lost 8, with 13 bases in between. CDR3 sequence reads: CASRGGRGGYTF. The DNA for the CDR3 is TGTGCCAGCAGGGGGGGTAGGGGAGGCTACACCTTC.

The chain links TRBV11-2 to TRBJ1-1; 9 nucleotides line up with TRBD1. The germline V gene encodes CDR1 SGHAT and CDR2 FQNNGV. J lost 4 bases, V lost 0 bases, and 3 bases had no gene match. The CDR3 contains 15 residues. This CDR3 reads CASSLERTGVTEAFF. For the CDR3, the DNA is TGTGCCAGCAGCTTAGAGCGGACAGGGGTCACTGAAGCTTTCTTT. Full variable domain (remainder filled in from reference TRBV11-2 and TRBJ1-1): EAGVAQSPRYKIIEKRQSVAFWCNPISGHATLYWYQQILGQGPKLLIQFQNNGVVDDSQLPKDRFSAERLKGVDSTLKIQPAKLEDSAVYLCASSLERTGVTEAFFGQGTRLTVV.